This T cell receptor (beta chain) was identified during a study of T-cell reconstitution after alpha-beta-depleted transplantation in children. It was with unique molecular identifiers that the TCRbeta library was prepared. From the PCR reads, TCRdb called clonotypes with MiXCR, one entry per CDR3 protein. The data hold about 270,000 distinct CDR3 sequences, with roughly 9.5% observed a single time. A few counts support this clonotype. This CDR3 is 14 amino acids long. Looked up from germline, CDR1 is KGHSH and CDR2 is LQKENI. The germline V and J ends were trimmed by 2 bases and 4 bases, with 11 bases remaining between them.

The sequence derives from a human donor who donated a stem cell graft to a child with SCID. The gene calls are TRBV18 and TRBJ2-5; D gene ambiguous. The sample in question was PBMCs from the stem cell graft donor, obtained from the stem cell graft. Here the CDR3 reads CASSPTRMGETQYF. CDR3 DNA: TGTGCCAGCTCACCAACTCGAATGGGAGAGACCCAGTACTTC.